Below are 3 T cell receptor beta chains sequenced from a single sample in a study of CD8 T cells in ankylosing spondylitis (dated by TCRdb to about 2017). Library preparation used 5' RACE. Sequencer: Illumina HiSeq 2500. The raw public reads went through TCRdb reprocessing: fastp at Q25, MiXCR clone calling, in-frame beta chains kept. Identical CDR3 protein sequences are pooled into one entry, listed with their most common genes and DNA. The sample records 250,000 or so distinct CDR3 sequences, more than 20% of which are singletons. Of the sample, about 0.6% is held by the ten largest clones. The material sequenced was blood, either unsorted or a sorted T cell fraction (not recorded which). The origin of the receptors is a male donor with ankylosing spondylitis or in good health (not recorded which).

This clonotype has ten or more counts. Written as DNA, the CDR3 is TGTGCCAGCCTGAGCGGGGTACAAGAGACCCAGTACTTC. Amino acid sequence: CASLSGVQETQYF. This sequence joins TRBV6-1 and TRBJ2-5; 7 bases fit TRBD2. The V segment lost 8 bases and the J segment 2 bases; nucleotides outside the gene matches: 5. Germline-derived CDR1 and CDR2 are MNHNS and SASEGT. The CDR3 has 13 residues.

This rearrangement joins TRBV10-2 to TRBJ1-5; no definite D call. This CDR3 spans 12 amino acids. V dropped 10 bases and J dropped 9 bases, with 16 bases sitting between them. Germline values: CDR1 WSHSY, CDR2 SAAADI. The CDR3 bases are TGCGCCACCGGCACCGAACCTCGGCCCCAGCATTTT. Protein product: CATGTEPRPQHF.

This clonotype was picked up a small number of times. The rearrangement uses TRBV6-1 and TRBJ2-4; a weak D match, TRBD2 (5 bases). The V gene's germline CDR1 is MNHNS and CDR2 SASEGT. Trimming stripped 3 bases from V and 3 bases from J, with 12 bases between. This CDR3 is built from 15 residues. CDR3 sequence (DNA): TGTGCCAGCAGTGAGGGCCCCGGAGGCAAAAACATTCAGTACTTC. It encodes CASSEGPGGKNIQYF.